Following are 21 T cell receptor beta chains from one sample sequenced in a study of glioma-infiltrating T cells after dendritic cell vaccination. Repertoires were generated with immunoSEQ multiplex PCR, while TCRdb's copy carries only in-frame clones and drops some. The data show roughly 80,000 clones, about 90% seen once. This specimen was blood, taken before dendritic cell vaccination. Receptors were obtained from a human donor with glioblastoma.

This chain joins TRBV30 and TRBJ2-4, with TRBD2 identical over 10 bases. Germline V CDR1 and CDR2: GTSNPN, SVGIG (reference sequence). This CDR3 comprises 16 residues. The trim removed 3 bases at V and 0 bases at J, leaving 5 bases unmatched. This CDR3 is CAWRGAGGRAKNIQYF. The CDR3, as DNA: TGTGCCTGGAGGGGAGCGGGAGGGAGAGCCAAAAACATTCAGTACTTC.

The rearrangement uses TRBV19 and TRBJ2-3; D is unclear. The CDR3 consists of 12 residues. Deletions cut 2 bases from V and 2 bases from J, with 2 bases between. The V gene's germline CDR1 is LNHDA and CDR2 SQIVND (reference sequence). The CDR3 is CASSIYTDTQYF. The CDR3 coding sequence is TGTGCCAGTAGTATATACACAGATACGCAGTATTTT.

This chain connects TRBV5-6 to TRBJ2-5; D uncertain. V was shortened by 1 base and J by 1 base, with 14 bases between the two germline ends. CDR1 is SGHDT and CDR2 is YYEEEE in the germline V gene. This CDR3 comprises 16 residues. CDR3 residues: CASSLPVVTTQETQYF. CDR3 sequence (DNA): TGTGCCAGCAGCTTGCCCGTTGTGACAACCCAAGAGACCCAGTACTTC.

This chain links TRBV27 with TRBJ1-2; D is ambiguous. The CDR3 length is 14 residues. The V gene's germline CDR1 is MNHEY and CDR2 SMNVEV (reference sequence). V dropped 6 bases and J dropped 1 base, with 12 bases sitting between them. CDR3 in DNA: TGTGCCAGCAGCAATAACAGATATAACTATGGCTACACCTTC. This sequence encodes CASSNNRYNYGYTF.

V is TRBV5-4 and J is TRBJ2-3; perhaps TRBD2 as D (5 bases). V lost 3 bases and J 0 bases, leaving 8 bases between the germline ends. The CDR3 loop spans 14 amino acids. Germline CDR1 is SGHNT and CDR2 is YYREEE (reference sequence). The CDR3 here is CASSSTGSTDTQYF. The CDR3 DNA reads TGTGCCAGCAGCTCTACGGGGAGCACAGATACGCAGTATTTT.

This chain uses TRBV19 with TRBJ1-5; weak D call: TRBD1 (6 bases). With 0 bases removed from V and 1 base from J, the gap between germline ends came to 7 bases. CDR3 length equals 15 residues. Germline values: CDR1 LNHDA, CDR2 SQIVND (reference sequence). The CDR3 sequence: CASSIDRGSNQPQHF. The DNA of the CDR3 is TGTGCCAGTAGTATAGACAGGGGAAGCAATCAGCCCCAGCATTTT.

The gene calls are TRBV5-1 and TRBJ2-7; 7 bases map to TRBD1. CDR1 is SGHRS, CDR2 YFSETQ, per germline. The CDR3 consists of 12 residues. J lost 5 bases, V lost 2 bases, and 1 base had no gene match. The CDR3 DNA reads TGCGCCAGCAGCTTAGGACAGGACGAGCAGTACTTC. Protein product: CASSLGQDEQYF.

In DNA, the CDR3 is TGTGCCAGCAGTACCCGTAGGGCATATCGCGAGGGCACTGAAGCTTTCTTT. This gives the protein CASSTRRAYREGTEAFF. This chain joins TRBV2 and TRBJ1-1; D remains unclear. The germline gives CDR1 SNHLY, CDR2 FYNNEI. Deletions cut 5 bases from V and 4 bases from J, with 23 bases between. The length of the CDR3 is 17 residues.

The V call is TRBV6-1, the J call TRBJ1-3, with 9 bases lining up with TRBD1. There are 15 residues in the CDR3. J lost 8 bases, V lost 1 base, and 6 bases had no gene match. CDR1 and CDR2 (germline): MNHNS, SASEGT. CDR3 sequence reads: CASSEGDREADTIYF. For the CDR3, the DNA is TGTGCCAGCAGTGAAGGGGACAGGGAAGCGGACACCATATATTTT.

The chain couples TRBV30 to TRBJ2-2; possible D gene TRBD1, 6 bases. With 6 bases removed from V and 1 base from J, the gap between germline ends came to 12 bases. The CDR3 has 14 residues. Germline-derived CDR1 and CDR2 are GTSNPN and SVGIG (reference sequence). In nucleotides, the CDR3 is TGTGCCTGCCCGGGACACGTGAACACCGGGGAGCTGTTTTTT. This translates into CACPGHVNTGELFF.

This chain joins TRBV9 and TRBJ2-2; D is unresolved. Trimming shortened V by 3 bases and J by 0 bases, and 12 bases separated the two germline ends. CDR3 length equals 16 residues. The germline CDR1 and CDR2 sequences are SGDLS and YYNGEE. The CDR3 spells CASSAFLAANTGELFF. The CDR3 DNA reads TGTGCCAGCAGCGCCTTCCTCGCGGCGAACACCGGGGAGCTGTTTTTT.

CDR3 sequence: CASSQGGQGRGHDYTF. The CDR3 nucleotides read TGCGCCAGCAGCCAGGGGGGACAGGGAAGAGGTCATGACTACACCTTC. J is TRBJ1-2 and V is TRBV4-1; TRBD1 matches at 9 bases. With V trimmed by 3 bases and J by 10 bases, 15 bases remained unmatched. CDR1 is MGHRA, CDR2 YSYEKL, per germline. CDR3 length: 16 residues.

A remark on this clone: Additional DNA sequences in this sample encode the identical CDR3. The gene calls are TRBV5-4 and TRBJ2-7, with TRBD1 matching over 11 bases. Germline V lookup: CDR1 SGHNT, CDR2 YYREEE (reference sequence). J gave up 2 bases and V 4 bases, and 5 bases lay outside the gene matches. This CDR3 contains 15 residues. The CDR3 nucleotides are TGTGCCAGCAGCCCGGGACAGGGGGGGACCTACGAGCAGTACTTC. Residues: CASSPGQGGTYEQYF.

The rearrangement uses TRBV7-9 and TRBJ1-2, with 7 bases lining up with TRBD1. Trimming removed 5 bases from V and 2 bases from J; junction bases left unmatched: 5. In germline, CDR1 is SEHNR, CDR2 FQNEAQ (reference sequence). CDR3 length equals 14 residues. The CDR3, as DNA: TGTGCCAGCAGCCTTGCGGACAGGAACTATGGCTACACCTTC. Translation: CASSLADRNYGYTF.

V is TRBV27 and J is TRBJ2-7, with 9 bases identical to TRBD2. The CDR3 loop spans 15 amino acids. Germline CDR1 and CDR2: MNHEY and SMNVEV (reference sequence). With 5 bases clipped from V and 6 bases from J, the junction kept 11 bases outside the gene matches. The CDR3 bases are TGTGCCAGCAGTACCTTAGCGGGAGTGTACCTCGAGCAGTACTTC. This gives the protein CASSTLAGVYLEQYF.

V and J are TRBV7-9 and TRBJ2-1, with 9 bases identical to TRBD2. Germline V lookup: CDR1 SEHNR, CDR2 FQNEAQ (reference sequence). V shed 5 bases and J 9 bases; nucleotides not matched to a gene: 14. CDR3 length: 16 amino acids. DNA of the CDR3: TGTGCCAGCAGCCTTCCTACCAGCGGGGGGTACGGTGAGCAGTTCTTC. This sequence encodes CASSLPTSGGYGEQFF.

The chain combines TRBV7-9 with TRBJ2-1; 13 bases map to TRBD2. This CDR3 region has 15 residues. Trimming removed 5 bases from V and 5 bases from J; junction bases left unmatched: 3. The V gene's germline CDR1 is SEHNR and CDR2 FQNEAQ (reference sequence). Here the CDR3 DNA reads TGTGCCAGCAGCCCGGGACTAGCGGGGAACAATGAGCAGTTCTTC. The encoded protein is CASSPGLAGNNEQFF.

The chain is built from TRBV4-2 and TRBJ2-7, with 8 bases matching TRBD2. Trimming cost V 3 bases and J 2 bases; bases outside gene matches: 6. This CDR3 region has 15 residues. Germline assignment: CDR1 LGHNA and CDR2 YNFKEQ. The CDR3 DNA reads as TGTGCCAGCAGCCACTCTAGCGGGCAAACCTACGAGCAGTACTTC. Its translation is CASSHSSGQTYEQYF.

The rearrangement joins TRBV18 to TRBJ1-1; 8 bases match TRBD1. The CDR3 contains 13 residues. V lost 4 bases, J lost 5 bases, and 3 bases stayed unmatched. Germline CDR1 reads KGHSH; CDR2 reads LQKENI. The CDR3: CASSRTGGTEAFF. The DNA of the CDR3 is TGTGCCAGCTCACGCACAGGGGGTACTGAAGCTTTCTTT. Filled out from reference TRBV18 and TRBJ1-1, the complete variable domain reads NAGVMQNPRHLVRRRGQEARLRCSPMKGHSHVYWYRQLPEEGLKFMVYLQKENIIDESGMPKERFSAEFPKEGPSILRIQQVVRGDSAAYFCASSRTGGTEAFFGQGTRLTVV.

This chain links TRBV7-6 with TRBJ2-7; tentatively, D is TRBD1 (5 bases). Germline V lookup: CDR1 SGHVS, CDR2 FNYEAQ. V was clipped by 5 bases and J by 4 bases, with 15 bases between them. The CDR3 runs to 14 residues. DNA for the CDR3: TGTGCCAGCAGCCCGACTTTGGGGCTTTACGAGCAGTACTTC. This translates into CASSPTLGLYEQYF.

This chain uses TRBV18 with TRBJ2-5; 13 bases match TRBD2. The germline gives CDR1 KGHSH, CDR2 LQKENI. The V segment lost 3 bases and the J segment 5 bases; nucleotides outside the gene matches: 12. The CDR3 has 18 amino acids. The CDR3, as DNA: TGTGCCAGCTCACCCCCGACTAGCGGGGGGACACGGCGGGAGACCCAGTACTTC. Its translation is CASSPPTSGGTRRETQYF.